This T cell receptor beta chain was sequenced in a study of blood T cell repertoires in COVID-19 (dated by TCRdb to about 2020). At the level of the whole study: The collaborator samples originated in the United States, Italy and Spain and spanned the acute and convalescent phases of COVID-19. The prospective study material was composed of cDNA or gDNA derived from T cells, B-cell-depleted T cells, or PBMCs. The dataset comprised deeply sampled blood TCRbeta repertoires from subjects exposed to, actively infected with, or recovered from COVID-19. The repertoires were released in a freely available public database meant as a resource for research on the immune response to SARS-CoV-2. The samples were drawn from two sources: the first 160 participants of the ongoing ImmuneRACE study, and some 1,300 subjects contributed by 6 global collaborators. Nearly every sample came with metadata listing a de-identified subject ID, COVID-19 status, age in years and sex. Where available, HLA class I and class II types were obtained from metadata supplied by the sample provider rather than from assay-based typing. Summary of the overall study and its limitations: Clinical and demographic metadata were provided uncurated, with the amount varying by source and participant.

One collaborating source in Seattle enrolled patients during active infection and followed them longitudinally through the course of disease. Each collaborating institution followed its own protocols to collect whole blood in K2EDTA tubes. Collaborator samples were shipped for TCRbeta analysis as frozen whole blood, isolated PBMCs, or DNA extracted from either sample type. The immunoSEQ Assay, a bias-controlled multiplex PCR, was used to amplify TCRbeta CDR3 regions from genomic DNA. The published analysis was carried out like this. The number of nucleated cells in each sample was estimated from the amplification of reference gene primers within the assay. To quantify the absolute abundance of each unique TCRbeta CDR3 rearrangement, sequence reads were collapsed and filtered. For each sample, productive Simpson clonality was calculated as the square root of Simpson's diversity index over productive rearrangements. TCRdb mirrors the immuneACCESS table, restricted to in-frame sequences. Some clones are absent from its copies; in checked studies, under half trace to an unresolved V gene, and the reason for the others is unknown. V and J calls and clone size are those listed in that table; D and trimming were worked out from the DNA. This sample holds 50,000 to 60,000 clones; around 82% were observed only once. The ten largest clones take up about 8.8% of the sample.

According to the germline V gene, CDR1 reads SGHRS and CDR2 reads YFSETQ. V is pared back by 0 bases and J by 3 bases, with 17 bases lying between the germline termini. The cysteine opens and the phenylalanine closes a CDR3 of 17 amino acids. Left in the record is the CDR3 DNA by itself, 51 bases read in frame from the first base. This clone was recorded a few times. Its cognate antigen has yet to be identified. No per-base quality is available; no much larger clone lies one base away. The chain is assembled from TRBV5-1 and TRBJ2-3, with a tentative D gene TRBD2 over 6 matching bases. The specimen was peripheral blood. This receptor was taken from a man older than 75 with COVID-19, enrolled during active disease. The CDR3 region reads CASSLAKVGGGTDTQYF. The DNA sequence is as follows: TGCGCCAGCAGCTTGGCCAAGGTGGGAGGTGGTACAGATACGCAGTATTTT.